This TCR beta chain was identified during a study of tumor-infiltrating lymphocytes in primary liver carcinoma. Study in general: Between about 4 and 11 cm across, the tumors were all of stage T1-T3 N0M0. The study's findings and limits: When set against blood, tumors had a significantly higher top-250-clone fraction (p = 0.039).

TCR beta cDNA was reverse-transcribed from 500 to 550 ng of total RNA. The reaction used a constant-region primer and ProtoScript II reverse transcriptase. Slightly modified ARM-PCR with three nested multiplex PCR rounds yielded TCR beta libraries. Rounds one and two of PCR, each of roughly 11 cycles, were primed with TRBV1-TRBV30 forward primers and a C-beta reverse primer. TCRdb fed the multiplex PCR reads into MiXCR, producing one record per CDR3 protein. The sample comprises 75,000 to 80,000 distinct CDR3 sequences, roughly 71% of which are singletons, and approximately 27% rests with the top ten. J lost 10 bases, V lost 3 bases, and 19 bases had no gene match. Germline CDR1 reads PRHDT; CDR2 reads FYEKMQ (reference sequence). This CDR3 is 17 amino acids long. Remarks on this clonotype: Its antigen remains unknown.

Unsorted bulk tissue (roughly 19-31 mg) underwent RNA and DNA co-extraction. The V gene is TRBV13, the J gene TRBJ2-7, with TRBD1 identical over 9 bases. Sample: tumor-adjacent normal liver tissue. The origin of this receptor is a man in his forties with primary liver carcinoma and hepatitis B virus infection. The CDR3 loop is CASSFRDRDSTAYGQYF. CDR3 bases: TGTGCCAGCAGCTTCCGGGACAGGGATTCTACTGCCTACGGACAGTACTTC.